This entry lists 24 T cell receptor beta chains sequenced from one sample in a study of identical twins. TCRdb reprocessed the 5' RACE reads via MiXCR and lists one record per CDR3 protein. The table shows a few hundred thousand distinct CDR3 sequences, with about a fifth occurring only once. What was sequenced was naive T cells sorted from blood. The source of these receptors is a man over 45 in good health.

This clonotype was seen only a few times. The J gene is TRBJ2-3, the V gene TRBV29-1, with 9 bases aligning to TRBD2. Germline V lookup: CDR1 SQVTM, CDR2 ANQGSEA. This CDR3 has 14 residues. Trimming at V came to 1 base and at J to 10 bases, leaving 9 bases not matched to a gene. The CDR3 bases are TGCAGCGTTGAAGTTGATAGCGGGAGACCGCCGCAGTATTTT. Protein product: CSVEVDSGRPPQYF.

This clonotype was counted at least ten times. The chain combines TRBV20-1 with TRBJ1-2; no reliable D call. Looked up from germline, CDR1 is DFQATT and CDR2 is SNEGSKA (reference sequence). V shed 0 bases and J shed 3 bases, with 11 bases lying between them. The CDR3 loop spans 14 amino acids. The CDR3 nucleotides are TGCAGTGCTAGAGAATTGACTGACTACTATGGCTACACCTTC. This gives the protein CSARELTDYYGYTF.

This clonotype was observed at least ten times. The CDR3 DNA is TGCAGTGCTAGAGACTTAGGACTCTTTGATGAGCAGTTCTTC. This sequence encodes CSARDLGLFDEQFF. The rearrangement links TRBV20-1 to TRBJ2-1, with a possible D match to TRBD2 (5 bases). With 0 bases removed from V and 8 bases from J, the gap between germline ends came to 14 bases. CDR1 is DFQATT, CDR2 SNEGSKA, per germline (reference sequence). CDR3 length: 14 amino acids.

As for this clonotype: One end of the junction is discordant with germline, which a read error may explain. The rearrangement links TRBV12-3 or TRBV12-4 to TRBJ2-2; a possible D gene is TRBD2 (6 bases). The CDR3 runs to 14 residues. The CDR3: CASRDPVRTGEVFF. The CDR3 coding sequence is TGTGCCAGCCGGGACCCGGTCAGAACCGGGGAGGTGTTTTTT.

The V gene is TRBV28, the J gene TRBJ2-7; weak D call: TRBD1 (5 bases). Germline lookup yields CDR1 MDHEN and CDR2 SYDVKM. The CDR3 extends over 15 amino acids. Trimming removed 3 bases at V and 0 bases at J, with 12 bases between. CDR3 coding DNA: TGTGCCAGCAGTTTTACGAGACAGAGCTCCTACGAGCAGTACTTC. Protein: CASSFTRQSSYEQYF.

This clonotype has just a few counts. V is TRBV20-1 and J is TRBJ1-5; D uncertain. CDR1 DFQATT and CDR2 SNEGSKA come from the germline V gene (reference sequence). CDR3 length: 14 amino acids. Trimming removed 5 bases at V and 4 bases at J, with 15 bases between. The CDR3 region has the DNA TGCAGTGCTCCCCTGGCCCAGGAGAATCAGCCCCAGCATTTT. Amino acid sequence: CSAPLAQENQPQHF.

In its sample, this clonotype was seen a few times. This chain links TRBV4-3 with TRBJ1-3, with D possibly matching TRBD1 (6 bases). With 1 base removed from V and 3 bases from J, the gap between germline ends came to 10 bases. Germline loops: CDR1 LGHNA, CDR2 YSLEER. This CDR3 has 15 amino acids. The CDR3 sequence: CASSQAQGYGNTIYF. The CDR3 region has the DNA TGCGCCAGCAGCCAAGCCCAGGGGTATGGAAACACCATATATTTT.

This chain uses TRBV7-2 with TRBJ2-5; 9 nucleotides agree with TRBD1. Germline V gene sequence: CDR1 SGHTA, CDR2 FQGNSA. J was trimmed by 5 bases and V by 1 base; bases with no gene match: 5. This CDR3 is built from 15 residues. The CDR3 coding sequence is TGTGCCAGCAGCTTAGTAACAGGGGGCTACGAGACCCAGTACTTC. Its translation is CASSLVTGGYETQYF.

This clonotype was detected many times. This rearrangement joins TRBV20-1 to TRBJ2-7; possibly TRBD1 for D (6 bases). This CDR3 comprises 16 residues. V was clipped by 6 bases and J by 4 bases, with 25 bases between them. Germline V CDR1 and CDR2: DFQATT, SNEGSKA (reference sequence). In nucleotides, the CDR3 is TGCAGTGCCCCTAGCTCCAGGGGCTTCCCACCGTACGAGCAGTACTTC. Amino acids: CSAPSSRGFPPYEQYF.

V is TRBV2 and J is TRBJ2-1, with 7 bases aligning to TRBD1. V lost 9 bases, J lost 6 bases, and 14 bases stayed unmatched. Per the germline V gene, CDR1 is SNHLY and CDR2 is FYNNEI. There are 15 residues in the CDR3. The CDR3 bases are TGTGCCAGTAGACAGAGACAGGGTTTGGTCAATGAGCAGTTCTTC. Translated, it gives CASRQRQGLVNEQFF.

This clonotype was picked up a small number of times. This sequence joins TRBV20-1 and TRBJ2-7, with D possibly being TRBD2 (6 bases). Germline lookup yields CDR1 DFQATT and CDR2 SNEGSKA (reference sequence). V dropped 6 bases and J dropped 3 bases, with 15 bases sitting between them. CDR3 size: 13 residues. In DNA, the CDR3 is TGCAGTGCAGGGACTGCCGCATTCTACGAGCAGTACTTC. Encoded protein: CSAGTAAFYEQYF.

This clonotype was seen many times. The chain links TRBV6-2 or TRBV6-3 to TRBJ1-2; TRBD1 matches at 7 bases. The V and J ends lost 6 bases and 1 base, in that order; junction bases with no gene match: 8. CDR3 length equals 15 residues. From germline, CDR1 is MNHEY and CDR2 SVGEGT. In DNA form, the CDR3 reads TGTGCCAGCAGCTATCCGGGACAGTTTAACTATGGCTACACCTTC. Translated, it gives CASSYPGQFNYGYTF.

This clonotype came up many times. The chain has TRBV4-1 and TRBJ1-6, with D maybe TRBD1 (5 bases). Germline V lookup: CDR1 MGHRA, CDR2 YSYEKL. The CDR3 extends over 15 amino acids. With 1 base removed from V and 3 bases from J, the gap between germline ends came to 7 bases. This chain's CDR3 is CASSQVGLYNSPLHF. The CDR3 nucleotides are TGCGCCAGCAGCCAAGTGGGGCTCTATAATTCACCCCTCCACTTT.

This chain connects TRBV10-3 to TRBJ2-1, with 7 bases matching TRBD1. With 5 bases clipped from V and 0 bases from J, the junction kept 13 bases outside the gene matches. Germline V CDR1 and CDR2: ENHRY, SYGVKD. This CDR3 comprises 18 residues. This CDR3 reads CAISNLKTRDSSYNEQFF. CDR3 sequence (DNA): TGTGCCATCAGTAACCTGAAGACACGGGACAGCTCCTACAATGAGCAGTTCTTC.

This clonotype has more than one count but fewer than ten. The CDR3 sequence: CSVLPGETQYF. The CDR3 DNA reads TGCAGCGTTCTCCCCGGGGAGACCCAGTACTTC. The rearrangement uses TRBV29-1 and TRBJ2-5; D not resolved. The CDR3 loop spans 11 amino acids. In germline, CDR1 is SQVTM, CDR2 ANQGSEA. V lost 5 bases to trimming and J lost 5 bases, with 9 bases between them.

The chain links TRBV5-1 to TRBJ2-7, with D perhaps matching TRBD1 (5 bases). This CDR3 comprises 13 residues. V lost 1 base, J lost 6 bases, and 11 bases lay in between. Germline CDR1 is SGHRS and CDR2 is YFSETQ. The DNA of the CDR3 is TGCGCCAGCAGCTTGATGTCTGGGGCCGAGCAGTACTTC. This gives the protein CASSLMSGAEQYF.

The chain employs TRBV10-3 and TRBJ2-7; 10 positions agree with TRBD1. Germline CDR1 is ENHRY and CDR2 is SYGVKD. The CDR3 has 16 residues. Unmatched junction bases numbered 8, after V lost 2 bases and J lost 4 bases. CDR3 DNA sequence: TGTGCCATCAGTGAGCCCCCGGGACAGGGGTTTTACGAGCAGTACTTC. Its translation is CAISEPPGQGFYEQYF.

This chain links TRBV9 with TRBJ2-2; D remains ambiguous. CDR1 SGDLS and CDR2 YYNGEE come from the germline V gene. Trimming removed 3 bases from V and 7 bases from J, with 7 bases in between. The CDR3 runs 12 residues. The CDR3 sequence is CASSESLGELFF. DNA for the CDR3: TGTGCCAGCAGCGAAAGCCTCGGGGAGCTGTTTTTT.

V usage is TRBV20-1 and J usage is TRBJ1-5; D is uncertain. The CDR3 totals 13 residues. Trimming took off 6 bases at V and 2 bases at J, with 11 bases between the two ends. The germline gives CDR1 DFQATT, CDR2 SNEGSKA (reference sequence). Written as DNA, the CDR3 is TGCAGTGCCTTAGATGGGGGCAATCAGCCCCAGCATTTT. It specifies CSALDGGNQPQHF.

The chain carries TRBV9 and TRBJ2-5; unclear D gene. Trimming took 0 bases from V and 6 from J, leaving 6 bases between them. Germline V gives CDR1 SGDLS, CDR2 YYNGEE. This CDR3 contains 12 residues. CDR3 loop: CASSVGEQTQYF. As DNA, the CDR3 is TGTGCCAGCAGCGTAGGAGAGCAGACCCAGTACTTC.

This clonotype was observed a few times. Germline and junction disagree at one end, which may indicate a read error. The CDR3: CSARHRGQETQYF. The CDR3, as DNA: TGCAGTGCTAGACACAGGGGGCAAGAGACCCAGTATTTC. The chain joins TRBV20-1 to TRBJ2-5; 9 bases line up with TRBD1. This CDR3 has 13 amino acids. The germline V gene has CDR1 DFQATT and CDR2 SNEGSKA (reference sequence).

This clonotype was counted at least ten times. The chain is built from TRBV27 and TRBJ2-7, with D perhaps matching TRBD1 (5 bases). V lost 1 base and J lost 5, with 21 bases in between. The CDR3 has 17 residues. Germline assignment: CDR1 MNHEY and CDR2 SMNVEV (reference sequence). CDR3 sequence reads: CASSLLIGQGLSHEQYF. In DNA, the CDR3 is TGTGCCAGCAGTTTATTAATCGGGCAGGGTCTAAGCCACGAGCAGTACTTC.

There are many counts of this clonotype. This chain uses TRBV27 with TRBJ2-7, with D perhaps TRBD2 (6 bases). V dropped 1 base and J dropped 5 bases, with 12 bases sitting between them. The CDR3 is 14 amino acids. The germline gives CDR1 MNHEY, CDR2 SMNVEV (reference sequence). CDR3 DNA sequence: TGTGCCAGCAGTTTATTGGGGGGAATGGACGAGCAGTACTTC. Its translation is CASSLLGGMDEQYF.

This clonotype was recorded at least ten times. The chain joins TRBV4-2 to TRBJ2-1; either TRBD1 or TRBD2 may supply D (5 bases each). Germline V gene sequence: CDR1 LGHNA, CDR2 YNFKEQ. The CDR3 length is 14 residues. Trimming pared 0 bases from V and 7 bases from J, leaving 10 bases between. As DNA, the CDR3 is TGTGCCAGCAGCCAAGATTTCGGGGCAAATGAGCAGTTCTTC. Protein product: CASSQDFGANEQFF.